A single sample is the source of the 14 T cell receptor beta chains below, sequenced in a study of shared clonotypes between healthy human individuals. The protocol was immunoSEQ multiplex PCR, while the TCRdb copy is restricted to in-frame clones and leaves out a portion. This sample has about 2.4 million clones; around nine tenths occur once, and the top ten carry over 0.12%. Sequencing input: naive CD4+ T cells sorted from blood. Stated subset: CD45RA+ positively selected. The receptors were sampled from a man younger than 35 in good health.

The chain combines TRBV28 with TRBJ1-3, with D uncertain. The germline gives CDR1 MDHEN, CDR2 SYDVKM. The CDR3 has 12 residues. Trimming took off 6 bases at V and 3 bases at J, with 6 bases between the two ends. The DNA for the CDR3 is TGTGCCAGCAGGGAACTTGGAAACACCATATATTTT. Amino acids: CASRELGNTIYF.

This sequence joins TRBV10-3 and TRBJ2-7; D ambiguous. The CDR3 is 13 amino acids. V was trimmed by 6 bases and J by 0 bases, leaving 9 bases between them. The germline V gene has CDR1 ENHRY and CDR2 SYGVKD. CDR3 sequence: CAISRSHSYEQYF. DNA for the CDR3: TGTGCCATCAGCCGGTCACACTCCTACGAGCAGTACTTC.

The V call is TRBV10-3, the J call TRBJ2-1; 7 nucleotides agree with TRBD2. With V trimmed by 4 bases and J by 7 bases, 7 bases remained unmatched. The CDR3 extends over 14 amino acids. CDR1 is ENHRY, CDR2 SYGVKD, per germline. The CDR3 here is CAISVRGERNEQFF. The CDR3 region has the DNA TGTGCCATCAGTGTTCGGGGGGAAAGAAATGAGCAGTTCTTC.

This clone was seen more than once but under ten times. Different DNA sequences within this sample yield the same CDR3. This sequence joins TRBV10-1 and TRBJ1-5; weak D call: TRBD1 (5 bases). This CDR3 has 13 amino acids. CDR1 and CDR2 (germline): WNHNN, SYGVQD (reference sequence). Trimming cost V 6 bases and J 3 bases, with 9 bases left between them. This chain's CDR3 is CASSQGLNQPQHF. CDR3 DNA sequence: TGCGCCAGCAGCCAGGGTCTCAATCAGCCCCAGCATTTT.

In DNA, the CDR3 is TGTGCCAGCAGCCCTCCCGCCCGGGCAGCTTATAGCAATCAGCCCCAGCATTTT. Protein sequence: CASSPPARAAYSNQPQHF. The V call is TRBV28, the J call TRBJ1-5; no definite D call. CDR1 is MDHEN and CDR2 is SYDVKM in the germline V gene. CDR3 size: 18 residues. V was cut by 6 bases and J by 0 bases, with 21 bases left in between.

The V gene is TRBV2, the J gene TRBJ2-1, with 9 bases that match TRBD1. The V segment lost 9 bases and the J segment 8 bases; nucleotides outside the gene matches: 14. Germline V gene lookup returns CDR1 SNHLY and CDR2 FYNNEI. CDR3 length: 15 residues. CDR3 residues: CASEPGQGPGDEQFF. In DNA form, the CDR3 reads TGTGCCAGTGAGCCGGGACAGGGTCCAGGTGATGAGCAGTTCTTC.

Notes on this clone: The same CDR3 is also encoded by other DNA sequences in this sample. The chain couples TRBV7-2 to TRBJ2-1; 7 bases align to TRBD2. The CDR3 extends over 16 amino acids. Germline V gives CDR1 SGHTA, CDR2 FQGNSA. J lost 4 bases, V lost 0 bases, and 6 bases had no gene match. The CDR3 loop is CASSLAGGSLYNEQFF. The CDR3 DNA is TGTGCCAGCAGCTTAGCGGGCGGGAGTTTATACAATGAGCAGTTCTTC.

CDR3 residues: CASSASGTGLRVANVLTF. The CDR3 coding sequence is TGTGCCAGCAGTGCCTCAGGGACAGGGCTCCGCGTGGCCAACGTCCTGACTTTC. The chain uses TRBV6-1 and TRBJ2-6; 9 bases line up with TRBD1. Germline CDR1 MNHNS, CDR2 SASEGT. The CDR3 contains 18 residues. V shed 4 bases and J 6 bases; nucleotides not matched to a gene: 13.

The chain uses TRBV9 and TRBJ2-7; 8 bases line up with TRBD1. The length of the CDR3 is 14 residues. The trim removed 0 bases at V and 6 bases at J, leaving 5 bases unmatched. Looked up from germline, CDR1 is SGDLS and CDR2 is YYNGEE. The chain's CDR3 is CASSVGDRTLEQYF. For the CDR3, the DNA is TGTGCCAGCAGCGTAGGGGACAGGACCCTCGAGCAGTACTTC.

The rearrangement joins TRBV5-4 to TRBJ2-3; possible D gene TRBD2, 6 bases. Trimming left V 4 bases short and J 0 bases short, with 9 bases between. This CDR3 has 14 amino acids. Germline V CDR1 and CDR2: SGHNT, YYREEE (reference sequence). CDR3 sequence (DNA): TGTGCCAGCAGCCCCGGGACTAGCACAGATACGCAGTATTTT. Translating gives CASSPGTSTDTQYF.

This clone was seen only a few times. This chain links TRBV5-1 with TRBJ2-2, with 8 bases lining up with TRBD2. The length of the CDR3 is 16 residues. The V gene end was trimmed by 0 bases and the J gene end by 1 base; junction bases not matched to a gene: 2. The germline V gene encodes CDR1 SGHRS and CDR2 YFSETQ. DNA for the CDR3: TGCGCCAGCAGCTTGGCCAGCGGGGGGAACACCGGGGAGCTGTTTTTT. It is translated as CASSLASGGNTGELFF.

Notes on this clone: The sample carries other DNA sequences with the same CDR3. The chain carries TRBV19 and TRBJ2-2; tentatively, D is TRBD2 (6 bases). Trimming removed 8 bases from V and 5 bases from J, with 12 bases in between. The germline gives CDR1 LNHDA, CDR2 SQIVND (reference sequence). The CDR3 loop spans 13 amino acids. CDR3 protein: CASRNGGTGELFF. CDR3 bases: TGTGCCAGTCGCAACGGAGGGACCGGGGAGCTGTTTTTT.

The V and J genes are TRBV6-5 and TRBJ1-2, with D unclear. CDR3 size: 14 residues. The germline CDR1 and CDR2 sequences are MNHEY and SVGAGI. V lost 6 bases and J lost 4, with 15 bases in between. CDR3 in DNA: TGTGCCAGCAGATCTATGGGTCGCGGCTATGGCTACACCTTC. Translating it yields CASRSMGRGYGYTF.

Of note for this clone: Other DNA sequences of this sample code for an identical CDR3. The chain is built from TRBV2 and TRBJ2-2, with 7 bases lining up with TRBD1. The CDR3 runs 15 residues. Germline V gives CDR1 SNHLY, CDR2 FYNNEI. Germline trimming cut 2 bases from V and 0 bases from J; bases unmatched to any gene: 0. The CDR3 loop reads CASSEQGANTGELFF. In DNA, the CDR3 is TGTGCCAGCAGTGAACAGGGGGCGAACACCGGGGAGCTGTTTTTT.